This T cell receptor (beta chain) emerged from a study of blood T cell repertoires in COVID-19. The CDR3 is 14 amino acids. Germline V CDR1 and CDR2: LGHNA, YSLEER. Trimming cost V 4 bases and J 4 bases, with 14 bases left between them. As originally analysed: Scientists estimated how many nucleated cells there were by amplifying reference gene primers. Profiling relied on immunoSEQ multiplex PCR, and the TCRdb table lists in-frame clones only, not all of them. The DNA was the basis for D and trimming; V, J and clone size are from that table. The data show under 85,000 clones, 60% to 80% seen once. The source is a human donor in a cohort sampled during active COVID-19. The sample comprised peripheral blood. The chain uses TRBV4-3 and TRBJ2-7; possibly TRBD1 for D (6 bases). The CDR3 DNA reads as TGCGCCAGCAGCCCTAGTCAGGGGCTATACGAGCAGTACTTC. Its translation is CASSPSQGLYEQYF.